A selection of T cell receptor beta chains follows, all from one sample in a study of blood T cell repertoires in COVID-19. Produced via immunoSEQ multiplex PCR; TCRdb's table is partial and in-frame only. The table lists approximately 210,000 clones, roughly 94% of them singletons. Sequences were obtained from peripheral blood. Receptor source: a man aged 25-45 years with COVID-19, enrolled during active disease. The CDR3 runs from the conserved cysteine through the conserved F or W. A D gene is named only where the DNA matches it firmly.

d_gene: TRBD1
v_gene: TRBV11-2
j_gene: TRBJ1-1
CDR3aa: CASSPGRTGETEAFF

d_gene: NA
v_gene: TRBV7-6
j_gene: TRBJ2-5
CDR3aa: CASSSQGQETQYF

d_gene: TRBD2
v_gene: TRBV10-2
j_gene: TRBJ2-1
CDR3aa: CASSESERGGGQEQFF

d_gene: NA
v_gene: TRBV11-2
j_gene: TRBJ2-7
CDR3aa: CASSPAGNEQYF

d_gene: NA
v_gene: TRBV2
j_gene: TRBJ1-5
CDR3aa: CASSLNQPQHF

d_gene: NA
v_gene: TRBV3-1/TRBV3-2
j_gene: TRBJ1-5
CDR3aa: CASSSGNQPQHF

d_gene: TRBD1
v_gene: TRBV6-5
j_gene: TRBJ1-5
CDR3aa: CASARGTGVQPQHF

d_gene: TRBD1
v_gene: TRBV19
j_gene: TRBJ2-3
CDR3aa: CASSLQTGTIAADTQYF

d_gene: NA
v_gene: TRBV18
j_gene: TRBJ1-1
CDR3aa: CASSPGRENTEAFF

d_gene: NA
v_gene: TRBV7-6
j_gene: TRBJ2-7
CDR3aa: CASSLYGEQYF

d_gene: NA
v_gene: TRBV5-4
j_gene: TRBJ2-7
CDR3aa: CASSPSSSYEQYF

d_gene: TRBD1
v_gene: TRBV30
j_gene: TRBJ1-2
CDR3aa: CAWSPPGQGYYGYTF

d_gene: TRBD1
v_gene: TRBV10-3
j_gene: TRBJ2-7
CDR3aa: CAISEDDRGAYEQYF

d_gene: NA
v_gene: TRBV6-5
j_gene: TRBJ2-5
CDR3aa: CASSYASGGRETQYF

d_gene: TRBD2
v_gene: TRBV24-1
j_gene: TRBJ2-2
CDR3aa: CATSDPGTSGGAGELFF

d_gene: NA
v_gene: TRBV6-6
j_gene: TRBJ2-2
CDR3aa: CASSRNRDIANTGELFF

d_gene: NA
v_gene: TRBV6-5
j_gene: TRBJ1-2
CDR3aa: CASSIPGGAEYGYTF

d_gene: TRBD1
v_gene: TRBV6-5
j_gene: TRBJ1-2
CDR3aa: CASRGTGSYGYTF

d_gene: NA
v_gene: TRBV19
j_gene: TRBJ1-1
CDR3aa: CASSIGVWEVTEAFF

d_gene: NA
v_gene: TRBV2
j_gene: TRBJ1-2
CDR3aa: CASSPAGGYTF

d_gene: NA
v_gene: TRBV18
j_gene: TRBJ2-5
CDR3aa: CASSPVLSVRETQYF

d_gene: NA
v_gene: TRBV30
j_gene: TRBJ1-6
CDR3aa: CAWSPPDLFSYNSPLHF

d_gene: NA
v_gene: TRBV18
j_gene: TRBJ1-1
CDR3aa: CASSIQKWDTEAFF

d_gene: TRBD1
v_gene: TRBV18
j_gene: TRBJ1-4
CDR3aa: CASSEPGQGWEKLFF

d_gene: NA
v_gene: TRBV27
j_gene: TRBJ1-1
CDR3aa: CASSLLSGVNTEAFF

d_gene: TRBD1
v_gene: TRBV19
j_gene: TRBJ2-6
CDR3aa: CASRSRGKVGANVLTF